A single sample gave rise to the 14 T cell receptor beta chains below, sequenced in a study of shared clonotypes between healthy human individuals. Positively selected for CCR7, the CD45RO-negative cells used as naive CD8 cells excluded terminally differentiated effector memory CD45RA+ cells. Using immunoSEQ multiplex PCR, the repertoire was profiled, and TCRdb retains in-frame clones only, with some absent. This sample has 1.5 million to 2.5 million clones, with approximately 94% found just once. The sequenced material came from naive CD8+ T cells sorted from blood. The receptor source for this set is a young man in good health.

This clone appeared a few times. V is TRBV10-3 and J is TRBJ2-7; D remains ambiguous. Per the germline V gene, CDR1 is ENHRY and CDR2 is SYGVKD. The CDR3 has 12 residues. Between the trimmed V and J ends, which lost 4 bases and 2 bases, there was a span of 6 bases. Here the CDR3 DNA reads TGTGCCATCAGTGTTGACACCTACGAGCAGTACTTC. Amino acid sequence: CAISVDTYEQYF.

This clone is a singleton in its sample. The chain employs TRBV27 and TRBJ1-6, with D perhaps TRBD1 (5 bases). Germline V gene lookup returns CDR1 MNHEY and CDR2 SMNVEV (reference sequence). Trimming cost V 5 bases and J 11 bases, with 22 bases left between them. This CDR3 is built from 16 residues. The CDR3 here is CASSGQAVAGLAPLHF. DNA of the CDR3: TGTGCCAGCAGTGGTCAAGCTGTGGCAGGGTTGGCACCCCTCCACTTT.

This clone was detected only once. The identical CDR3 is also encoded by other nucleotide sequences in the sample. The J gene is TRBJ2-7, the V gene TRBV28, with D hard to call. This CDR3 is 10 amino acids long. The V end was cut by 5 bases, the J end by 4 bases, with 3 bases between. Germline CDR1 is MDHEN and CDR2 is SYDVKM. The DNA of the CDR3 is TGTGCCAGCAGTCTTTACGAGCAGTACTTC. It specifies CASSLYEQYF.

The chain carries TRBV14 and TRBJ2-1, with a possible D match to TRBD1 (6 bases). Trimming pared 2 bases from V and 1 base from J, leaving 12 bases between. The length of the CDR3 is 16 residues. Germline V gives CDR1 SGHDN, CDR2 FVKESK. CDR3 sequence (DNA): TGTGCCAGCAGCCAACCGACAGGCCTGTCCTACAATGAGCAGTTCTTC. Amino acids: CASSQPTGLSYNEQFF.

The chain is built from TRBV7-6 and TRBJ1-1; TRBD1 aligns across 7 bases. Germline CDR1 SGHVS, CDR2 FNYEAQ. Trimming removed 1 base from V and 1 base from J; junction bases left unmatched: 3. The CDR3 loop spans 15 amino acids. CDR3 residues: CASSLEAGGNTEAFF. The CDR3 DNA sequence: TGTGCCAGCAGCTTAGAGGCAGGGGGGAACACTGAAGCTTTCTTT.

The V and J genes are TRBV5-6 and TRBJ1-2; D is ambiguous. CDR3 length: 17 residues. V shed 2 bases and J shed 1 base, with 18 bases lying between them. From germline, CDR1 is SGHDT and CDR2 YYEEEE. The CDR3 DNA is TGTGCCAGCAGCTTACTTCCTGGTGGGGAACTTAACTATGGCTACACCTTC. This gives the protein CASSLLPGGELNYGYTF.

This chain uses TRBV4-3 with TRBJ1-2, with unresolved D. Germline V lookup: CDR1 LGHNA, CDR2 YSLEER. The CDR3 loop spans 14 amino acids. V was pared by 2 bases and J by 2 bases, with 9 bases between. The CDR3 region is CASSQSAGNYGYTF. The CDR3 DNA follows: TGCGCCAGCAGCCAATCGGCAGGAAACTATGGCTACACCTTC.

On this clone: Additional DNA sequences in this sample encode the identical CDR3. The chain recombines TRBV4-3 with TRBJ2-7; TRBD1 might be the D (6 bases). V lost 0 bases and J lost 4, with 10 bases in between. Germline V gives CDR1 LGHNA, CDR2 YSLEER. The CDR3 sequence is 14 residues long. The chain's CDR3 is CASSQDLGGYEQYF. The DNA of the CDR3 is TGCGCCAGCAGCCAAGACTTAGGGGGATACGAGCAGTACTTC.

The chain uses TRBV28 and TRBJ1-2, with D unclear. The V gene lost 3 bases and the J gene lost 0 bases, with 5 bases spanning the gap. There are 13 residues in the CDR3. Per germline, CDR1 MDHEN and CDR2 SYDVKM. CDR3 sequence: CASSFRTNYGYTF. The CDR3 nucleotides are TGTGCCAGCAGTTTCAGGACTAACTATGGCTACACCTTC.

The chain is built from TRBV11-2 and TRBJ1-2; D is undetermined. The CDR3 totals 15 residues. V was clipped by 2 bases and J by 2 bases, with 12 bases between them. The germline gives CDR1 SGHAT, CDR2 FQNNGV. This chain's CDR3 is CASSLSPGANYGYTF. The CDR3 nucleotides are TGTGCCAGCAGCTTATCCCCCGGAGCCAACTATGGCTACACCTTC.

As to this clone: Other DNA sequences in this specimen translate into the identical CDR3. The chain couples TRBV5-1 to TRBJ1-5; D gene uncertain. This CDR3 has 13 residues. In germline, CDR1 is SGHRS, CDR2 YFSETQ. Between the trimmed V and J ends, which lost 0 bases and 5 bases, there was a span of 6 bases. The CDR3 sequence is CASSLGPYQPQHF. DNA for the CDR3: TGCGCCAGCAGCTTGGGCCCCTATCAGCCCCAGCATTTT.

J is TRBJ2-5 and V is TRBV25-1, with D uncertain. Trimming took 4 bases from V and 4 from J, leaving 7 bases between them. This CDR3 comprises 12 residues. Germline CDR1 MGHDK, CDR2 SYGVNS. The CDR3: CASSGVVETQYF. For the CDR3, the DNA is TGTGCCAGCAGTGGGGTCGTAGAGACCCAGTACTTC. Supplemented by reference TRBV25-1 and TRBJ2-5, the full variable domain reads EADIYQTPRYLVIGTGKKITLECSQTMGHDKMYWYQQDPGMELHLIHYSYGVNSTEKGDLSSESTVSRIRTEHFPLTLESARPSHTSQYLCASSGVVETQYFGPGTRLLVL.

The table lists this clone with a count of one. This chain connects TRBV4-2 to TRBJ2-7; 11 positions agree with TRBD2. There are 17 residues in the CDR3. The germline gives CDR1 LGHNA, CDR2 YNFKEQ. After removal of 0 bases from V and 0 bases from J, the junction contained 4 bases not matched to a gene. CDR3 sequence: CASSQEVGTSGSYEQYF. For the CDR3, the DNA is TGTGCCAGCAGCCAAGAAGTCGGGACTAGCGGCTCCTACGAGCAGTACTTC.

This chain links TRBV6-5 with TRBJ2-3; tentatively, D is TRBD1 or TRBD2 (6 bases each). Germline V lookup: CDR1 MNHEY, CDR2 SVGAGI. Trimming took 5 bases from V and 4 from J, leaving 16 bases between them. This CDR3 has 15 residues. The CDR3 DNA reads as TGTGCCAGCAGTCCGTCTGGGGGCGGGGCAGATACGCAGTATTTT. Amino acid sequence: CASSPSGGGADTQYF.